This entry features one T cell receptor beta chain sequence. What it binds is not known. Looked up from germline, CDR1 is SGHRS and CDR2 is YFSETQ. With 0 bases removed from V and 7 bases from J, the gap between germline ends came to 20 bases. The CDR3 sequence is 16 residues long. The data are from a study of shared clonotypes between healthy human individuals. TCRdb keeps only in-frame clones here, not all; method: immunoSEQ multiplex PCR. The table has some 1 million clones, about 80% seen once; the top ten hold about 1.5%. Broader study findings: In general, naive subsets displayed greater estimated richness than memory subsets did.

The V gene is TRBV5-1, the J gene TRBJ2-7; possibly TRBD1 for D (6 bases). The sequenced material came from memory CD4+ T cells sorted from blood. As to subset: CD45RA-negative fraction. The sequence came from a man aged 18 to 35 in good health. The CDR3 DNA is TGCGCCAGCAGCTTGGCGTCCGGGACACACCCTAATGAGCAGTACTTC. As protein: CASSLASGTHPNEQYF.